This is a list of T cell receptor beta chains from one sample in a study of somatic mutations in cytotoxic T cells in rheumatoid arthritis. Clones were sequenced by immunoSEQ multiplex PCR, and TCRdb holds only the in-frame ones, with some missing. Here the sample spans roughly 9,000 clones, around three quarters being singletons. The sequenced sample consisted of CD8+ T cells sorted from blood. The receptors were gathered from a woman aged 45-60 years in good health. Both conserved end residues are part of each CDR3. A D gene is named only where the DNA matches it firmly. Size is stated for part of the rows, as once, few or many counts, or as a class when the clone is expanded.

-,TRBV27,-,TRBJ2-1,TGTGCCAGCAGTTTATGGGGGGTCACCAATGAGCAGTTCTTC,CASSLWGVTNEQFF
-,TRBV7-9,-,TRBJ2-2,TGTGCCAGCAGTCGACCAGGGACTAACACCGGGGAGCTGTTTTTT,CASSRPGTNTGELFF
-,TRBV13,-,TRBJ2-7,TGTGCCAGCAGCTTCATCCACGAGCAGTACTTC,CASSFIHEQYF
TRBD1,TRBV5-5,-,TRBJ1-2,TGTGCCAGCAGCCTAAGGCTGGGACAGGGAAATCTCTATGGCTACACCTTC,CASSLRLGQGNLYGYTF
-,TRBV7-3,-,TRBJ2-2,TGTGCCAGCAGTCCGGGGGACTTAAACACCGGGGAGCTGTTTTTT,CASSPGDLNTGELFF
-,TRBV9,once,TRBJ2-7,TGTGCCAGCAGCCCTCACATGGACAGTTCCTACGAGCAGTACTTC,CASSPHMDSSYEQYF
TRBD2,TRBV4-1,-,TRBJ2-1,TGCGCCAGCAGCCAAGGTAGCGGGGTCGGGTATGAGCAGTTCTTC,CASSQGSGVGYEQFF
TRBD1,TRBV30,-,TRBJ2-1,TGTGCCTGGAGTGGGGGGACAGGTACCGATGAGCAGTTCTTC,CAWSGGTGTDEQFF
TRBD1,TRBV7-9,-,TRBJ1-3,TGTGCCAGCAGCACCGACAGGGAGGCAGGAAACACCATATATTTT,CASSTDREAGNTIYF
TRBD1,TRBV6-5,-,TRBJ1-6,TGTGCCAGCAGTTACGGGACAGGGATGAATTCACCCCTCCACTTT,CASSYGTGMNSPLHF
-,TRBV6-5,-,TRBJ2-1,TGTGCCAGCAGAAAGATGACAGCTCAAAATGAGCAGTTCTTC,CASRKMTAQNEQFF
TRBD2,TRBV7-2,few,TRBJ2-1,TGTGCCAGCAGATTTTCTAGCGGGGGGATCAATGAGCAGTTCTTC,CASRFSSGGINEQFF
-,TRBV6-5,-,TRBJ1-1,TGTGCCTCGGGGTTGGTCACTGAAGCTTTCTTT,CASGLVTEAFF
-,TRBV4-3,few,TRBJ1-1,TGCGCCAGCAGCCCATTGGAGGAGAACACTGAAGCTTTCTTT,CASSPLEENTEAFF
TRBD2,TRBV5-8,once,TRBJ2-1,TGTGCCACAATCGGGACTAGCGGGGCCCATCGCTACAATGAGCAGTTCTTC,CATIGTSGAHRYNEQFF
TRBD1,TRBV28,medium-sized,TRBJ1-5,TGTGCCAGCAACCCCGAAAGACAGGGAGTGCAGCCCCAGCATTTT,CASNPERQGVQPQHF
-,TRBV7-6,-,TRBJ2-7,TGTGCCAGCAGCTTAGGCGCAGGGCCCGAGCAGTACTTC,CASSLGAGPEQYF
-,TRBV27,-,TRBJ2-2,TGTGCCAGCGCCCTCCGGGACACAACCGGGGAGCTGTTTTTT,CASALRDTTGELFF
TRBD2,TRBV6-4,-,TRBJ2-3,TGTGCCAGCAGTGACTCCCCAGGCGGACTAGCGGGGGGGAGCACAGATACGCAGTATTTT,CASSDSPGGLAGGSTDTQYF
TRBD2,TRBV7-2,-,TRBJ2-1,TGTGCCAGCAGCCTTCTAGCGGGGGCCCACAATGAGCAGTTCTTC,CASSLLAGAHNEQFF
TRBD2,TRBV5-1,-,TRBJ2-7,TGCGCCAGCAGCTTGGCCGAGCGGGGAAGGTTCGAGCAGTACTTC,CASSLAERGRFEQYF
-,TRBV28,-,TRBJ2-1,TGTGCCAGCAGTCTGATTAGTGCAAGCTCCTACAATGAGCAGTTCTTC,CASSLISASSYNEQFF
-,TRBV27,-,TRBJ1-5,TGTGCCAGCAGTTTATTAGCCACTAGAGGGGGGGAGGGTCAGCCCCAGCATTTT,CASSLLATRGGEGQPQHF
TRBD1,TRBV7-9,-,TRBJ1-2,TGTGCCAGCAGCTTATCTGGGACAGGCGGATTAAGTTATGGCTACACCTTC,CASSLSGTGGLSYGYTF
-,TRBV4-1,-,TRBJ2-1,TGCGCCAGCAGCCCTAGGGGGGGGGAGAGAGGGGATGAGCAGTTCTTC,CASSPRGGERGDEQFF
TRBD1,TRBV29-1,-,TRBJ2-7,TGCAGCGTCTCCGGGACAGGCTACGAGCAGTACTTC,CSVSGTGYEQYF
TRBD2,TRBV28,-,TRBJ2-5,TGTGCCAGCAGTTCACCCTCCCTAGCGGGGGGGCGAGGTCTCGAGACCCAGTACTTC,CASSSPSLAGGRGLETQYF
TRBD1,TRBV4-1,-,TRBJ2-7,TGCGCCAGCAGCTGGGGACAGGGATACGAGCAGTACTTC,CASSWGQGYEQYF
TRBD1,TRBV29-1,-,TRBJ2-2,TGCAGCGTTTGGGGGACAGGGAGCACCGGGGAGCTGTTTTTT,CSVWGTGSTGELFF
-,TRBV5-4,-,TRBJ2-7,TGTGCCAGCAGCTTGGAGTCCGCTTACGAGCAGTACTTC,CASSLESAYEQYF
TRBD1,TRBV28,-,TRBJ1-4,TGTGCCAGCAGTTTGACGTGGGGGACAGGGGTTGAAAAACTGTTTTTT,CASSLTWGTGVEKLFF
-,TRBV2,-,TRBJ1-4,TGTGCCAGCGAGGGCTTACGGGGGAATGAGGACGAAAAACTGTTTTTT,CASEGLRGNEDEKLFF
-,TRBV25-1,-,TRBJ2-3,TGTGCCAGCAGTGAATCTGATACGCAGTATTTT,CASSESDTQYF
-,TRBV9,-,TRBJ2-7,TGTGCCAGCAGCGTAGCTGCTACCGAGCAGTACTTC,CASSVAATEQYF
-,TRBV5-1,-,TRBJ2-7,TGCGCCAGCAGCGGACAGCACTACGAGCAGTACTTC,CASSGQHYEQYF
-,TRBV6-1,-,TRBJ2-7,TGTGCCAGCAGTGAAATCACAGGGTCCCTATCCTACGAGCAGTACTTC,CASSEITGSLSYEQYF
TRBD1,TRBV6-1,-,TRBJ2-7,TGTGCCAGCAGTGAAAGCGGGACAGGGGGCTACGAGCAGTACTTC,CASSESGTGGYEQYF
-,TRBV7-9,-,TRBJ1-5,TGTGCCAGCAGCTTAGGGTGGAATGGGCAGGGGATCGGCAATCAGCCCCAGCATTTT,CASSLGWNGQGIGNQPQHF
-,TRBV5-1,-,TRBJ1-2,TGCGCCAGCAGCTTGGAAGGTGCGGCCTTGGACTATGGCTACACCTTC,CASSLEGAALDYGYTF
TRBD1,TRBV5-5,-,TRBJ1-5,TGTGCCAGCAGTCCATACGGACAGGACCCCAATCAGCCCCAGCATTTT,CASSPYGQDPNQPQHF
TRBD2,TRBV9,few,TRBJ2-1,TGTGCCAGCAGCGTAGCGCTAGCGGGGGCGTACAATGAGCAGTTCTTC,CASSVALAGAYNEQFF
-,TRBV19,-,TRBJ1-2,TGTGCCAGTAGTATCTTGGGTCAGGCCTGGAATTATGGCTACACCTTC,CASSILGQAWNYGYTF
-,TRBV4-1,few,TRBJ2-7,TGCGCCAGCAGCCAAGGCGGGACAGCATCCTACGAGCAGTACTTC,CASSQGGTASYEQYF
TRBD1,TRBV2,once,TRBJ2-6,TGTGCCAGCAGGCCAACGCTCACCGGGACAGGCACCATCTCTGGGGCCAACGTCCTGACTTTC,CASRPTLTGTGTISGANVLTF
-,TRBV29-1,-,TRBJ2-5,TGCAGCGTTGAAGGCGGGGCACTGCCCCAAGAGACCCAGTACTTC,CSVEGGALPQETQYF
-,TRBV28,-,TRBJ1-3,TGTGCCAGCAGTTTCCAGTCTGGAAACACCATATATTTT,CASSFQSGNTIYF
-,TRBV4-2,-,TRBJ1-3,TGTGCCAGCAGCTGGTACAGGGATCTGAGTGGAAACACCATATATTTT,CASSWYRDLSGNTIYF
-,TRBV28,-,TRBJ2-3,TGTGCCAGCAGTCCCAGGAGGGATACGCAGTATTTT,CASSPRRDTQYF
-,TRBV5-6,-,TRBJ2-7,TGTGCCAGCAGCCGAGGGGGCGAGCAGTACTTC,CASSRGGEQYF
-,TRBV7-9,-,TRBJ1-6,TGTGCCAGCAACTCTGGGAGCTCCTATAATTCACCCCTCCACTTT,CASNSGSSYNSPLHF
-,TRBV27,-,TRBJ1-4,TGTGCCAGCAGTCCGGGTCAGAGAGTTGCAACTAATGAAAAACTGTTTTTT,CASSPGQRVATNEKLFF
-,TRBV12-5,-,TRBJ2-3,TGTGCTAGTGGTCCCCGTCCGAGAGATACGCAGTATTTT,CASGPRPRDTQYF
-,TRBV7-9,-,TRBJ2-1,TGTGCCCCCGGGACACTCACCAATGAGCAGTTCTTC,CAPGTLTNEQFF
-,TRBV10-3,-,TRBJ1-6,TGTGCCGCCCAGGGCCTTGGGGGCTCACCCCTCCACTTT,CAAQGLGGSPLHF
-,TRBV4-2,once,TRBJ1-4,TGTGCCAGCAGCCAAGATGGGTTGTGGAGCAGTAATGAAAAACTGTTTTTT,CASSQDGLWSSNEKLFF
TRBD1,TRBV5-4,-,TRBJ1-1,TGTGCCAGCAGCGGGACAGGGGACACTGAAGCTTTCTTT,CASSGTGDTEAFF
-,TRBV30,few,TRBJ1-1,TGTGCCTGGAGTGTACTTGGGAGAGGGGGAACTGAAGCTTTCTTT,CAWSVLGRGGTEAFF
-,TRBV7-8,-,TRBJ2-1,TGTGCCAGCAGCTTATCCCCTAGAGGAGGCTACAATGAGCAGTTCTTC,CASSLSPRGGYNEQFF
-,TRBV11-2,once,TRBJ2-6,TGTGCCAGCAGCTTACACACTACTAGCTCTGGGGCCAACGTCCTGACTTTC,CASSLHTTSSGANVLTF